The rows below give T cell receptor beta chains drawn from one sample of a study of T cell responses to AZD1222 COVID-19 vaccine. TCRdb keeps only in-frame clones here, not all; method: immunoSEQ multiplex PCR. Of roughly 150,000 clones listed, approximately 92% are singletons. Sequencing used peripheral blood, obtained on day 0 of AZD1222 vaccination. The receptors were gathered from an adult in good health. Both conserved end residues are part of each CDR3. A D gene is named only where the DNA matches it firmly.

d_gene	v_gene	j_gene	CDR3aa	CDR3nt
-	TRBV3-1/TRBV3-2	TRBJ2-5	CASRHARETQYF	TGTGCCAGCAGACATGCGCGTGAGACCCAGTACTTC
-	TRBV5-1	TRBJ2-2	CASSLGQTNTGELFF	TGCGCCAGCAGCTTGGGGCAGACGAACACCGGGGAGCTGTTTTTT
TRBD1	TRBV7-9	TRBJ2-3	CASSPAGGRTDTQYF	TGTGCCAGCAGCCCAGCAGGGGGCAGGACAGATACGCAGTATTTT
-	TRBV27	TRBJ2-3	CASSFSTSTDTQYF	TGTGCCAGCAGTTTCTCTACCAGCACAGATACGCAGTATTTT
TRBD2	TRBV4-2	TRBJ2-3	CASSLGGASGTDTQYF	TGTGCCAGCAGCCTCGGCGGGGCTAGCGGGACAGATACGCAGTATTTT
-	TRBV5-6	TRBJ1-5	CASSLWRNQPQHF	TGTGCCAGCAGCTTGTGGAGGAATCAGCCCCAGCATTTT
TRBD1	TRBV28	TRBJ2-7	CASSWDRGIYEQYF	TGTGCCAGCAGTTGGGACAGGGGGATCTACGAGCAGTACTTC
TRBD1	TRBV24-1	TRBJ1-5	CATSDPRGDQPQHF	TGTGCCACCAGTGATCCCAGGGGGGATCAGCCCCAGCATTTT
TRBD1	TRBV27	TRBJ1-1	CASSWGQENTEAFF	TGTGCCAGCAGTTGGGGACAGGAGAACACTGAAGCTTTCTTT
-	TRBV6-6	TRBJ1-2	CASSRNNYGYTF	TGTGCCAGCAGTAGAAATAACTATGGCTACACCTTC
-	TRBV27	TRBJ2-7	CASSSPRGHSYEQYF	TGTGCCAGCAGTTCCCCTCGGGGGCACTCCTACGAGCAGTACTTC
-	TRBV5-5	TRBJ1-3	CASSSQTDSSGNTIYF	TGTGCCAGCAGCTCACAGACAGACTCCTCTGGAAACACCATATATTTT
-	TRBV6-5	TRBJ1-1	CASTKGGGRNTEAFF	TGTGCCAGCACCAAGGGTGGGGGTAGGAACACTGAAGCTTTCTTT
-	TRBV6-4	TRBJ1-6	CASRAPGRGHPRRNSPLHF	TGTGCCAGCAGGGCCCCTGGAAGGGGACACCCTCGAAGGAATTCACCCCTCCACTTT
TRBD1	TRBV6-5	TRBJ1-2	CASSYGQGNYGYTF	TGTGCCAGCAGTTACGGACAGGGAAACTATGGCTACACCTTC
TRBD1	TRBV19	TRBJ1-2	CASTGTGGDYGYTF	TGTGCCAGTACGGGAACAGGGGGCGACTATGGCTACACCTTC